This TCR beta chain was obtained from a study of blood T cells in healthy people across ages. Sample-barcoded 5' priming and a J-beta primer mix drove a second PCR of roughly 6 to 12 cycles. Each TCR beta cDNA got a 12-nucleotide random molecular identifier. Each CDR3 protein is one row after TCRdb ran MiXCR on the 5' RACE reads. The table lists about 1 million distinct CDR3 sequences, 45% of them singletons. The sample providers were healthy Caucasian people from Russia, aged about 6 to 95. Study results and caveats: Estimates drawn from one million T cells were deemed to understate diversity. Older age coincided with a roughly linear decline in TCR beta diversity per million T cells.

Concerning this clonotype itself: The antigen is undetermined.

The CDR3 loop spans 16 amino acids. V shed 4 bases and J shed 0 bases, with 13 bases lying between them. Germline CDR1 reads SGHVS; CDR2 reads FQNEAQ. V usage is TRBV7-8 and J usage is TRBJ2-1; tentatively, D is TRBD2 (6 bases). Sequenced sample: blood. This clonotype was sampled from a woman aged 55-70 years in good health. The DNA for the CDR3 is TGTGCCAGCAGCTCAACTAGCCGGAGCTCCTACAATGAGCAGTTCTTC. It codes for CASSSTSRSSYNEQFF.